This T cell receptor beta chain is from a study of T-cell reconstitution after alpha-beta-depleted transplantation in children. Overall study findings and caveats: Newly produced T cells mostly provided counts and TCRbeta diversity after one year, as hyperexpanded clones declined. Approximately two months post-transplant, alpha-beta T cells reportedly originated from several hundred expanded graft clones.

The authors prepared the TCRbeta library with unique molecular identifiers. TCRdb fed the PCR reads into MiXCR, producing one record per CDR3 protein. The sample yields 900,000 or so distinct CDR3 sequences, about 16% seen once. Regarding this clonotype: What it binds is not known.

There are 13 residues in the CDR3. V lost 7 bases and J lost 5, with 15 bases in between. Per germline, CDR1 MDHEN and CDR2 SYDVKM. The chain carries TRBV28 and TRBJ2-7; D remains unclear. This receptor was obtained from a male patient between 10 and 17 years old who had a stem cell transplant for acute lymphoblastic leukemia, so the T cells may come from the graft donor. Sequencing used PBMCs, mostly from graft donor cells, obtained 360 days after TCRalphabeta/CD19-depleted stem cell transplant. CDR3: CASTWGAGDEQYF. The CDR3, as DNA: TGTGCCAGCACCTGGGGTGCTGGGGACGAGCAGTACTTC.